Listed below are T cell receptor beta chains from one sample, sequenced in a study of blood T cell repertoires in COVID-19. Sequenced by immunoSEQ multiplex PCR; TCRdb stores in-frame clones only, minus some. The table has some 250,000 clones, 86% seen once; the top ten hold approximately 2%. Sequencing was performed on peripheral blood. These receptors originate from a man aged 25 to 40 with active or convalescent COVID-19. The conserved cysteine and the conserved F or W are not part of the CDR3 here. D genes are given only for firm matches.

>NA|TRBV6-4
ASSDREGEKLF
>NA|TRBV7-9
ASSLEGDTEAF
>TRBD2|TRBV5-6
ASSLVSGGARTGELF
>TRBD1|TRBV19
ASRAFAGTANTEAF
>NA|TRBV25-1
ASSVPGIHEQY
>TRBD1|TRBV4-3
ASSQGTGWDEQY
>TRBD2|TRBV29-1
SVEDSGGGNEQF
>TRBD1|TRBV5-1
ASSLGDRSNYGYT
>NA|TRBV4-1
ASSPRGTEAF
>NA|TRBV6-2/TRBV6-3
ASSYSSMRETQY
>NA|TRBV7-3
ASSLAGSYNEQF
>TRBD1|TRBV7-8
ASSLRAGTGGLGLQINQPQH
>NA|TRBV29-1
SVEPPQGNYGYT
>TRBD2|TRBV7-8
ASSLELAGWWDEQY
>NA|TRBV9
ASSVTRNTGELF
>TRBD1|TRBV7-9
ASSSGTGTSGNTIY
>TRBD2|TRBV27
ASSFAPGLAGGRDTQY
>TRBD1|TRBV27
ASSPRQGSYNEQF
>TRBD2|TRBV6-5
ASSYLAGHSYEQY
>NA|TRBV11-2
ASSSGYEQY
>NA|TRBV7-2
ASSLDTTRAGNTIY
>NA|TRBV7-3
ASSVTGSSYNEQF
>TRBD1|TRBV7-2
ASSLVADRGSAGELF
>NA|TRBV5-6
ASSLGLHADTQY
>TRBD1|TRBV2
ASNEGANQPQH
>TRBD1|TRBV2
ASRGQGASTDTQY
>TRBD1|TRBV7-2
ASSTTTGYYGYT
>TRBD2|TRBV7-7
ASSLGGGSNTGELF
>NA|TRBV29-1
SVGTEETQY